These 29 T cell receptor beta chains came from one sample sequenced in a study of cytomegalovirus exposure and HLA in healthy donors. PCR involved 60 Vbeta and 13 Jbeta primers. Measured with immunoSEQ multiplex PCR; TCRdb has only the in-frame clones, and not every one. The sample lists some 71,000 clones, 60% to 70% seen once, with less than 9% in the top ten. The sequencing input was PBMCs. Every receptor here comes from a man between 35 and 55 years old in good health and CMV-seropositive.

The CDR3 loop reads CASRWGGDYGYTF. In nucleotides, the CDR3 is TGTGCCAGCCGTTGGGGGGGAGACTATGGCTACACCTTC. The chain carries TRBV7-2 and TRBJ1-2, with TRBD1 as a possible D gene (5 bases). The CDR3 is 13 amino acids. The germline V gene encodes CDR1 SGHTA and CDR2 FQGNSA. V was pared by 8 bases and J by 3 bases, with 13 bases between.

This clone was detected once. V gene TRBV10-3 combines with J gene TRBJ2-5; D gene uncertain. Germline assignment: CDR1 ENHRY and CDR2 SYGVKD. Trimming cost V 4 bases and J 5 bases, with 17 bases left between them. There are 15 residues in the CDR3. CDR3 protein: CAISGALTASETQYF. The DNA of the CDR3 is TGTGCCATCAGTGGGGCTCTTACAGCATCTGAGACCCAGTACTTC.

V usage is TRBV4-1 and J usage is TRBJ1-5; tentatively, D is TRBD1 (6 bases). V lost 0 bases and J lost 0, with 12 bases in between. The CDR3 has 17 amino acids. Germline lookup yields CDR1 MGHRA and CDR2 YSYEKL. The CDR3 nucleotides are TGCGCCAGCAGCCAAGAGGGGGCAGCTTATAGCAATCAGCCCCAGCATTTT. Translated, it gives CASSQEGAAYSNQPQHF.

V and J are TRBV4-3 and TRBJ1-5, with 7 bases fitting TRBD1. Germline CDR1 and CDR2: LGHNA and YSLEER. The junction had 14 bases not matched to a gene; V was cut back by 0 bases and J by 3 bases. The CDR3 covers 19 residues. The CDR3 spells CASSQDPVTGTAINQPQHF. CDR3 sequence (DNA): TGCGCCAGCAGCCAAGACCCGGTGACCGGGACAGCGATCAATCAGCCCCAGCATTTT.

The gene calls are TRBV7-9 and TRBJ2-7, with 11 nucleotides matching TRBD1. The V gene end was trimmed by 1 base and the J gene end by 6 bases; junction bases not matched to a gene: 5. CDR1 SEHNR and CDR2 FQNEAQ come from the germline V gene (reference sequence). The CDR3 is made up of 15 amino acids. The CDR3 DNA sequence: TGTGCCAGCAGCTTAGGTCCAGGACAGGGGGCCGAGCAGTACTTC. It translates to CASSLGPGQGAEQYF. Full variable domain (missing parts from reference TRBV7-9 and TRBJ2-7): DTGVSQNPRHKITKRGQNVTFRCDPISEHNRLYWYRQTLGQGPEFLTYFQNEAQLEKSRLLSDRFSAERPKGSFSTLEIQRTEQGDSAMYLCASSLGPGQGAEQYFGPGTRLTVT.

In its sample, this clone was seen a few times. Here the CDR3 DNA reads TGCGCCAGCAGCCCGGACAGGGGGTCTGGCTACACCTTC. Its protein product is CASSPDRGSGYTF. V usage is TRBV5-1 and J usage is TRBJ1-2, with 10 bases matching TRBD1. The germline gives CDR1 SGHRS, CDR2 YFSETQ. Trimming cost V 4 bases and J 7 bases; bases outside gene matches: 4. This CDR3 is built from 13 residues.

The chain has TRBV6-1 and TRBJ1-5, with 7 bases lining up with TRBD1. The CDR3 covers 13 residues. J lost 7 bases, V lost 3 bases, and 3 bases had no gene match. Germline loops: CDR1 MNHNS, CDR2 SASEGT. CDR3 loop: CASSEGTEQPQHF. The DNA for the CDR3 is TGTGCCAGCAGTGAGGGGACAGAACAGCCCCAGCATTTT.

V usage is TRBV5-4 and J usage is TRBJ1-1, with D unclear. The germline V gene encodes CDR1 SGHNT and CDR2 YYREEE (reference sequence). The CDR3 contains 14 residues. V was pared by 2 bases and J by 4 bases, with 12 bases between. CDR3 nucleotide sequence: TGTGCCAGCAGCTTCCACGGGGTTATCACTGAAGCTTTCTTT. Amino acids: CASSFHGVITEAFF.

V gene TRBV4-2 combines with J gene TRBJ2-3; 7 nucleotides line up with TRBD1. V gave up 4 bases and J gave up 3 bases; unmatched junction bases: 13. This CDR3 is built from 17 residues. Germline-derived CDR1 and CDR2 are LGHNA and YNFKEQ. Here the CDR3 DNA reads TGTGCCAGCAGCCTAAACCTTAGACAGGGTGATACAGATACGCAGTATTTT. This translates into CASSLNLRQGDTDTQYF.

This clone was observed a handful of times. This chain joins TRBV4-3 and TRBJ1-2; D is ambiguous. This CDR3 region has 13 residues. Trimming shortened V by 1 base and J by 7 bases, and 10 bases separated the two germline ends. CDR1 LGHNA and CDR2 YSLEER come from the germline V gene. DNA of the CDR3: TGCGCCAGCAGCCAAGCCGGGGATGGTGGCTACACCTTC. This translates into CASSQAGDGGYTF.

The chain recombines TRBV28 with TRBJ1-4; 7 positions match TRBD1. There are 16 residues in the CDR3. The germline V gene encodes CDR1 MDHEN and CDR2 SYDVKM. V trimming: 6 bases; J trimming: 3 bases; junction bases outside the gene matches: 10. The CDR3 nucleotides read TGTGCCAGCAGCCATGGGACGGGACAGCCTAATGAAAAACTGTTTTTT. It codes for CASSHGTGQPNEKLFF. Combining the CDR3 with reference TRBV28 and TRBJ1-4 gives the whole variable domain DVKVTQSSRYLVKRTGEKVFLECVQDMDHENMFWYRQDPGLGLRLIYFSYDVKMKEKGDIPEGYSVSREKKERFSLILESASTNQTSMYLCASSHGTGQPNEKLFFGSGTQLSVL.

The genes are TRBV5-4 and TRBJ2-7, with TRBD1 identical over 8 bases. Trimming at V came to 1 base and at J to 7 bases, leaving 10 bases not matched to a gene. CDR3 size: 15 residues. The germline V gene encodes CDR1 SGHNT and CDR2 YYREEE (reference sequence). The CDR3 coding sequence is TGTGCCAGCAGCTTGTTACAGGGGGTTTTCGGGGAGCAGTACTTC. The encoded protein is CASSLLQGVFGEQYF. Full variable domain (missing parts from reference TRBV5-4 and TRBJ2-7): ETGVTQSPTHLIKTRGQQVTLRCSSQSGHNTVSWYQQALGQGPQFIFQYYREEENGRGNFPPRFSGLQFPNYSSELNVNALELDDSALYLCASSLLQGVFGEQYFGPGTRLTVT.

The chain links TRBV11-3 to TRBJ2-3, with D perhaps matching TRBD2 (5 bases). Germline CDR1 reads SGHNT; CDR2 reads YENEEA. The V end was cut by 4 bases, the J end by 0 bases, with 11 bases between. The CDR3 spans 15 residues. CDR3 residues: CASSSTAGSTDTQYF. The CDR3 DNA is TGTGCCAGCAGCTCCACCGCGGGTAGCACAGATACGCAGTATTTT.

This clone turned up a few times. The CDR3 region is CASSIGTGGEAFF. In DNA form, the CDR3 reads TGTGCCAGTAGTATTGGGACAGGGGGTGAAGCTTTCTTT. The rearrangement uses TRBV19 and TRBJ1-1, with 11 bases matching TRBD1. V lost 3 bases and J lost 7; bases outside the gene matches: 1. The CDR3 totals 13 residues. Looked up from germline, CDR1 is LNHDA and CDR2 is SQIVND (reference sequence). Looking up the rest from reference TRBV19 and TRBJ1-1 gives the full variable domain: DGGITQSPKYLFRKEGQNVTLSCEQNLNHDAMYWYRQDPGQGLRLIYYSQIVNDFQKGDIAEGYSVSREKKESFPLTVTSAQKNPTAFYLCASSIGTGGEAFFGQGTRLTVV.

The gene calls are TRBV9 and TRBJ2-5, with 9 nucleotides matching TRBD2. The CDR3 extends over 15 amino acids. V lost 6 bases, J lost 2 bases, and 8 bases stayed unmatched. Germline values: CDR1 SGDLS, CDR2 YYNGEE. The CDR3 nucleotides read TGTGCCAGCACCATGACTAGCGGACCTCAAGAGACCCAGTACTTC. Translation gives CASTMTSGPQETQYF.

This clone has a handful of counts. The chain employs TRBV6-1 and TRBJ1-2; D perhaps matches TRBD1 (5 bases). Germline loops: CDR1 MNHNS, CDR2 SASEGT. The CDR3 spans 14 residues. The V and J ends lost 3 bases and 2 bases respectively, with 10 bases between them. The CDR3 DNA follows: TGTGCCAGCAGTGAGGGGACTGCGAACTATGGCTACACCTTC. The encoded protein is CASSEGTANYGYTF.

This chain connects TRBV4-2 to TRBJ1-2; 7 bases fit TRBD1. Per germline, CDR1 LGHNA and CDR2 YNFKEQ. The CDR3 totals 16 residues. The V segment lost 0 bases and the J segment 1 base; nucleotides outside the gene matches: 5. This CDR3 reads CASSQDRDSLNYGYTF. The DNA of the CDR3 is TGTGCCAGCAGCCAAGATCGGGACAGTCTTAACTATGGCTACACCTTC.

V gene TRBV5-1 combines with J gene TRBJ2-1, with D possibly TRBD2 on 5 matching bases. Trimming removed 3 bases at V and 0 bases at J, with 13 bases between. The CDR3 loop spans 16 amino acids. Per germline, CDR1 SGHRS and CDR2 YFSETQ. CDR3 coding DNA: TGCGCCAGCAGCTGGGTAGCGTCGAGCTCCTACAATGAGCAGTTCTTC. This codes for CASSWVASSSYNEQFF. The full variable domain, in which reference TRBV5-1 and TRBJ2-1 provide the parts outside the CDR3, is KAGVTQTPRYLIKTRGQQVTLSCSPISGHRSVSWYQQTPGQGLQFLFEYFSETQRNKGNFPGRFSGRQFSNSRSEMNVSTLELGDSALYLCASSWVASSSYNEQFFGPGTRLTVL.

The rearrangement joins TRBV5-1 to TRBJ2-2; 9 bases map to TRBD1. This CDR3 spans 14 amino acids. Germline CDR1 reads SGHRS; CDR2 reads YFSETQ. The V gene end was trimmed by 4 bases and the J gene end by 7 bases; junction bases not matched to a gene: 5. CDR3 protein: CASSPGQGIGELFF. In nucleotides, the CDR3 is TGCGCCAGCAGCCCGGGACAGGGAATCGGGGAGCTGTTTTTT.

A few counts support this clone. The V and J genes are TRBV6-5 and TRBJ2-3; D unclear. Trimming took 3 bases from V and 1 from J, leaving 5 bases between them. Looked up from germline, CDR1 is MNHEY and CDR2 is SVGAGI. The CDR3 is 13 residues long. DNA of the CDR3: TGTGCCAGCAGTTATCTAGGCACAGATACGCAGTATTTT. It codes for CASSYLGTDTQYF.

The gene calls are TRBV5-6 and TRBJ2-1, with TRBD2 matching 7 bases. From germline, CDR1 is SGHDT and CDR2 YYEEEE. The CDR3 runs 15 residues. V lost 1 base, J lost 2 bases, and 3 bases stayed unmatched. CDR3 sequence: CASSLLAETYNEQFF. The CDR3 nucleotides are TGTGCCAGCAGCTTGCTAGCGGAGACCTACAATGAGCAGTTCTTC.

The V gene is TRBV4-2, the J gene TRBJ1-4; TRBD1 matches at 8 bases. The J segment lost 7 bases and the V segment lost 1 base, leaving 2 bases of the junction unmatched. Germline CDR1 LGHNA, CDR2 YNFKEQ. The CDR3 is 14 residues long. This CDR3 reads CASSQGQGTEKLFF. The CDR3 coding sequence is TGTGCCAGCAGCCAAGGACAGGGGACTGAAAAACTGTTTTTT.

V and J are TRBV5-1 and TRBJ2-2; tentative D call: TRBD1 (6 bases). CDR1 is SGHRS and CDR2 is YFSETQ in the germline V gene. The CDR3 is 15 residues long. V lost 4 bases and J lost 4, with 14 bases in between. DNA for the CDR3: TGCGCCAGCAGCACCCAGGGGATTGGCACCGGGGAGCTGTTTTTT. This codes for CASSTQGIGTGELFF.

This clone was counted many times. The J gene is TRBJ2-1, the V gene TRBV28, with 7 bases fitting TRBD2. The CDR3 is made up of 14 amino acids. In germline, CDR1 is MDHEN, CDR2 SYDVKM. V shed 7 bases, J shed 0 bases, and the junction held 3 bases outside the gene matches. DNA of the CDR3: TGTGCCAGCATTCGCGGGAGCTCCTACAATGAGCAGTTCTTC. Encoded protein: CASIRGSSYNEQFF.

The chain's CDR3 is CASSLNALGSGADTQYF. The CDR3 DNA reads as TGTGCCAGCAGCTTAAACGCTCTCGGGTCTGGGGCCGATACGCAGTATTTT. The gene calls are TRBV7-3 and TRBJ2-3; tentatively, D is TRBD1 (5 bases). The V and J ends lost 1 base and 6 bases respectively, with 20 bases between them. Germline values: CDR1 SGHTA, CDR2 FQGTGA. This CDR3 region has 17 residues.

The rearrangement joins TRBV29-1 to TRBJ1-2; D ambiguous. V was clipped by 1 base and J by 8 bases, with 14 bases between them. Germline assignment: CDR1 SQVTM and CDR2 ANQGSEA. The CDR3 is 13 residues long. CDR3 nucleotide sequence: TGCAGCGTTGAAGGTATCGGGGTCGGGGGCTACACCTTC. Protein product: CSVEGIGVGGYTF.

Here the CDR3 DNA reads TGTGCCAGCCAAGCAGGGGACACTGAAGCTTTCTTT. It translates to CASQAGDTEAFF. The J gene is TRBJ1-1, the V gene TRBV18; a weak D match, TRBD1 (6 bases). V lost 8 bases, J lost 3 bases, and 10 bases lay in between. The CDR3 extends over 12 amino acids. Germline V CDR1 and CDR2: KGHSH, LQKENI.

This clone was seen a handful of times. The rearrangement links TRBV7-2 to TRBJ2-5; possibly TRBD1 for D (6 bases). The CDR3 consists of 15 residues. CDR1 and CDR2 (germline): SGHTA, FQGNSA. V lost 1 base and J 4 bases, leaving 13 bases between the germline ends. The chain's CDR3 is CASSLDLGARETQYF. As DNA, the CDR3 is TGTGCCAGCAGCTTAGATCTGGGGGCGCGAGAGACCCAGTACTTC.

This clone was found a few times. CDR3: CASSYSGSSGYTF. CDR3 bases: TGTGCCAGCAGTTACTCCGGGTCGAGTGGCTACACCTTC. V is TRBV6-5 and J is TRBJ1-2; no reliable D call. This CDR3 comprises 13 residues. The germline V gene encodes CDR1 MNHEY and CDR2 SVGAGI. Deletions cut 0 bases from V and 7 bases from J, with 9 bases between.